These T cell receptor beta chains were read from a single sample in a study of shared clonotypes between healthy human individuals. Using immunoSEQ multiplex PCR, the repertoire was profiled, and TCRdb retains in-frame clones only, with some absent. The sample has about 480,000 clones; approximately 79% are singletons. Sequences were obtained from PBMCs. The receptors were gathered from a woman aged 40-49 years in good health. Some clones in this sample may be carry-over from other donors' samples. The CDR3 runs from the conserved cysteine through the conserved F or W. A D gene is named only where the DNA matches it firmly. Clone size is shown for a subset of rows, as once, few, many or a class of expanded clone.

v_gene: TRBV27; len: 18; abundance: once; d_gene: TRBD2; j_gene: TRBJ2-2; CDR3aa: CASSLSSLAGGITGELFF; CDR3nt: TGTGCCAGCAGTTTATCGAGTCTAGCGGGAGGAATCACCGGGGAGCTGTTTTTT
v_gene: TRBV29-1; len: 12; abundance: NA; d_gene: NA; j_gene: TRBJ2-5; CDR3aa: CSVVSFQETQYF; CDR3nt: TGCAGCGTTGTTTCATTTCAAGAGACCCAGTACTTC
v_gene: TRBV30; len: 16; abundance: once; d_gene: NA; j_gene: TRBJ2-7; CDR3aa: CAWQNKGGYTAYEQYF; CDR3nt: TGTGCCTGGCAAAATAAGGGCGGGTATACGGCCTACGAGCAGTACTTC
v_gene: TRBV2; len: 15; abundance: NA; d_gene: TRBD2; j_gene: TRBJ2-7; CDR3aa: CASSQPGLAIYEQYF; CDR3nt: TGTGCCAGCAGTCAACCGGGACTAGCGATCTACGAGCAGTACTTC
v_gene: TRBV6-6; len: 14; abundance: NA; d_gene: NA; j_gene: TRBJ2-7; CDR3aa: CASSYSLSYYEQYF; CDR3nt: TGTGCCAGCAGTTACAGCCTATCCTACTACGAGCAGTACTTC
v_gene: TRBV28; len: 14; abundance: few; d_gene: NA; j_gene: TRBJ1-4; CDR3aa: CASLVSGANEKLFF; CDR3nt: TGTGCCAGCCTTGTATCCGGGGCTAATGAAAAACTGTTTTTT
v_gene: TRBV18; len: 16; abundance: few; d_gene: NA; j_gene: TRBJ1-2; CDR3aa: CASSPDLTGKYYGYTF; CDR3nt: TGTGCCAGCTCACCTGACCTAACAGGGAAGTACTATGGCTACACCTTC
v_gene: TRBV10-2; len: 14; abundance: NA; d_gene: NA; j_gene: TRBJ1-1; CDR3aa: CASRLRTGSTEAFF; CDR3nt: TGCGCCAGCAGGCTTCGAACAGGGTCCACTGAAGCTTTCTTT
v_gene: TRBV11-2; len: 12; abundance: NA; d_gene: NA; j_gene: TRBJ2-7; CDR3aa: CASSSFSYEQYF; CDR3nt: TGTGCCAGCAGCTCCTTCTCCTACGAGCAGTACTTC
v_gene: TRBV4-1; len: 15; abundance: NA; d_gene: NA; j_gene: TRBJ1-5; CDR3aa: CASSQEATDGQPQHF; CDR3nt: TGCGCCAGCAGCCAAGAAGCGACAGACGGTCAGCCCCAGCATTTT
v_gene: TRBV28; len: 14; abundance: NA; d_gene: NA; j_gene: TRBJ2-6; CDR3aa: CASSWDSGANVLTF; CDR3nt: TGTGCCAGCTCATGGGACTCTGGGGCCAACGTCCTGACTTTC
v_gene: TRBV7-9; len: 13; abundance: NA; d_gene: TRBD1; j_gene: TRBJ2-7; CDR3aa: CASSWAQGAEQYF; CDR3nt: TGTGCCAGCAGCTGGGCCCAGGGGGCCGAGCAGTACTTC
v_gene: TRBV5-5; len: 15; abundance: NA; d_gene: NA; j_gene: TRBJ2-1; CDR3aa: CASAREALSYNEQFF; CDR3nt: TGTGCCAGCGCCCGTGAGGCACTCTCCTACAATGAGCAGTTCTTC
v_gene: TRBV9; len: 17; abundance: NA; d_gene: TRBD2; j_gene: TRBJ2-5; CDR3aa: CASSDEEGLAGEETQYF; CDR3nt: TGTGCCAGCAGCGATGAGGAGGGACTAGCGGGAGAAGAGACCCAGTACTTC
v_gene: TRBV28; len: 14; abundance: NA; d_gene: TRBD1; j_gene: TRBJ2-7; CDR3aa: CASSFWGQFYEQYF; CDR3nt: TGTGCCAGCAGTTTTTGGGGACAGTTTTACGAGCAGTACTTC
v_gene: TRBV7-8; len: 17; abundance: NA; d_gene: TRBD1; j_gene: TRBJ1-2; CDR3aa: CASSSAGGTGGLGGYTF; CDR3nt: TGTGCCAGCAGCAGCGCCGGGGGGACAGGGGGTCTGGGAGGCTACACCTTC
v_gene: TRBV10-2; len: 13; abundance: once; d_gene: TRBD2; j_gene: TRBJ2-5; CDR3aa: CASSWAGGETQYF; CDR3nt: TGCGCCAGCAGTTGGGCGGGAGGAGAGACCCAGTACTTC
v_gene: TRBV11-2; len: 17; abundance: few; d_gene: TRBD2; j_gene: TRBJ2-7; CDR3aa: CASSLSRLAATSYEQYF; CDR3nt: TGTGCCAGCAGCCTATCCAGACTAGCGGCTACCTCCTACGAGCAGTACTTC
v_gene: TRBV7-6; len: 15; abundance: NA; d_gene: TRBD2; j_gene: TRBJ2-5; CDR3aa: CASSPLAGVLETQYF; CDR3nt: TGTGCCAGCAGCCCCCTAGCGGGGGTATTAGAGACCCAGTACTTC
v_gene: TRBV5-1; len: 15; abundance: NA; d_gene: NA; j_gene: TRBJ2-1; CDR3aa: CASSLATAGWDEQFF; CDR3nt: TGCGCCAGCAGCTTGGCCACGGCAGGGTGGGATGAGCAGTTCTTC
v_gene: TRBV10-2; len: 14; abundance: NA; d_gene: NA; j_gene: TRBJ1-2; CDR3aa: CASSEPNTPYGYTF; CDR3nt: TGCGCCAGCAGTGAGCCTAATACCCCGTATGGCTACACCTTC
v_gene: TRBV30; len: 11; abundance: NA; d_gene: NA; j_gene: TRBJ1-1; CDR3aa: CAWRSQGGSFF; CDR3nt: TGTGCCTGGAGGAGCCAGGGCGGATCTTTCTTT
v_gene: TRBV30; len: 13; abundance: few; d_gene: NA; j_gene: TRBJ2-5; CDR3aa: CAWSVAGEGTQYF; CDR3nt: TGTGCCTGGAGTGTAGCGGGTGAGGGAACCCAGTACTTC
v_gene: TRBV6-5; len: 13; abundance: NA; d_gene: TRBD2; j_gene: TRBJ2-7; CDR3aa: CAIRDPGGYEQYF; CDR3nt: TGTGCCATCAGGGACCCGGGAGGCTACGAGCAGTACTTC
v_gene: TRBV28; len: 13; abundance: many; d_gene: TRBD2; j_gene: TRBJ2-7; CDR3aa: CASSFRGRGEQYF; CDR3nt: TGTGCCAGCAGTTTTCGCGGGAGGGGCGAGCAGTACTTC
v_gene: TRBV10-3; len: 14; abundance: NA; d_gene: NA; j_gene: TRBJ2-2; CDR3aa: CAIKKEVDTGELFF; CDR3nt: TGTGCCATCAAAAAAGAAGTAGACACCGGGGAGCTGTTTTTT